One sample yielded the 31 T cell receptor beta chains listed below, sequenced in a study of Ad26.COV2.S vaccination and SARS-CoV-2 variants (dated by TCRdb to the early 2020s). Library construction relied on the immunoSEQ multiplex PCR assay. This is the immuneACCESS table as TCRdb keeps it, with only in-frame sequences that have V and J called. A part of the clones is gone; compared with another copy, unresolved V genes explain less than half, and the rest is unexplained. The sample table shows more than 150,000 clones, and roughly nine tenths are seen once. In total, the top ten clones hold about 5.5% of the sample. The time point label corresponds to: individuals recovered from natural SARS-CoV-2 infection. The sequencing used peripheral blood, collected after recovery from COVID-19. The receptors come from a human donor who had recovered from COVID-19.

The genes are TRBV9 and TRBJ1-3; the match to TRBD1 covers 7 bases. Germline trimming cut 4 bases from V and 4 bases from J; bases unmatched to any gene: 8. The CDR3 runs to 15 residues. Per germline, CDR1 SGDLS and CDR2 YYNGEE. The CDR3 region is CASSLMTGNGNTIYF. The CDR3 region has the DNA TGTGCCAGCAGCCTTATGACAGGGAACGGAAACACCATATATTTT.

The chain combines TRBV9 with TRBJ2-2, with TRBD2 matching 16 bases. CDR1 is SGDLS, CDR2 YYNGEE, per germline. J was trimmed by 0 bases and V by 3 bases; bases with no gene match: 20. The CDR3 sequence is 24 residues long. CDR3: CASSEPLLPPGTSGGDSNTGELFF. The CDR3 bases are TGTGCCAGCAGCGAGCCTCTACTCCCCCCGGGGACTAGCGGGGGGGATTCGAACACCGGGGAGCTGTTTTTT. The entire variable domain, with the rest obtained from reference TRBV9 and TRBJ2-2, is as follows: DSGVTQTPKHLITATGQRVTLRCSPRSGDLSVYWYQQSLDQGLQFLIQYYNGEERAKGNILERFSAQQFPDLHSELNLSSLELGDSALYFCASSEPLLPPGTSGGDSNTGELFFGEGSRLTVL.

This chain uses TRBV5-4 with TRBJ1-2, with D unresolved. The CDR3 has 16 amino acids. With 1 base removed from V and 0 bases from J, the gap between germline ends came to 13 bases. Germline V gives CDR1 SGHNT, CDR2 YYREEE (reference sequence). The CDR3 is CASSLLSSTSNYGYTF. The CDR3 region has the DNA TGTGCCAGCAGCTTGTTGTCGTCCACCTCTAACTATGGCTACACCTTC.

The chain is built from TRBV6-2 or TRBV6-3 and TRBJ1-6; D might be TRBD1 (5 bases). Trimming removed 2 bases from V and 8 bases from J, with 10 bases in between. Germline values: CDR1 MNHEY, CDR2 SVGEGT. This CDR3 comprises 14 residues. As DNA, the CDR3 is TGTGCCAGCAGTTACGGGGGGTCTCATTCACCCCTCCACTTT. Protein: CASSYGGSHSPLHF.

The genes are TRBV18 and TRBJ1-3; tentative D call: TRBD1 (6 bases). CDR1 is KGHSH and CDR2 is LQKENI in the germline V gene. The V gene lost 0 bases and the J gene lost 4 bases, with 13 bases spanning the gap. This CDR3 has 16 amino acids. CDR3: CASSPPVAGVGNTIYF. In DNA form, the CDR3 reads TGTGCCAGCTCACCACCGGTGGCAGGGGTAGGAAACACCATATATTTT.

The gene calls are TRBV6-1 and TRBJ2-1; TRBD1 matches at 8 bases. The CDR3 is 15 residues long. Trimming removed 2 bases from V and 3 bases from J; junction bases left unmatched: 3. The germline V gene has CDR1 MNHNS and CDR2 SASEGT. CDR3 protein: CASSEWTGNYNEQFF. The DNA for the CDR3 is TGTGCCAGCAGTGAATGGACAGGGAACTACAATGAGCAGTTCTTC.

The chain couples TRBV2 to TRBJ1-1; D is unclear. The CDR3 has 13 amino acids. V lost 5 bases and J lost 0, with 7 bases in between. Germline-derived CDR1 and CDR2 are SNHLY and FYNNEI. CDR3 protein: CASSRSMNTEAFF. The CDR3 DNA reads as TGTGCCAGCAGTCGGTCAATGAACACTGAAGCTTTCTTT.

The chain joins TRBV6-1 to TRBJ1-6, with 7 bases fitting TRBD1. The CDR3 has 15 residues. The V gene end was trimmed by 3 bases and the J gene end by 8 bases; junction bases not matched to a gene: 7. The germline V gene has CDR1 MNHNS and CDR2 SASEGT. CDR3 in DNA: TGTGCCAGCAGTGACCAGGGGGGGGATGATTCACCCCTCCACTTT. This translates into CASSDQGGDDSPLHF.

CDR3 nucleotide sequence: TGTGCCAGCAGCCCCGGGACAGGGAGTTCACCCCTCCACTTT. Amino acids: CASSPGTGSSPLHF. The V gene is TRBV5-4, the J gene TRBJ1-6; 9 positions match TRBD1. CDR1 and CDR2 (germline): SGHNT, YYREEE (reference sequence). There are 14 residues in the CDR3. Germline trimming cut 4 bases from V and 9 bases from J; bases unmatched to any gene: 5.

The V call is TRBV5-4, the J call TRBJ2-4; unclear D gene. Trimming took 5 bases from V and 3 from J, leaving 6 bases between them. Germline loops: CDR1 SGHNT, CDR2 YYREEE (reference sequence). The CDR3 is made up of 12 amino acids. In nucleotides, the CDR3 is TGTGCCAGCAGTACAGACAAAAACATTCAGTACTTC. This encodes CASSTDKNIQYF.

This chain links TRBV9 with TRBJ2-5; D might be TRBD2 (5 bases). Germline V gene sequence: CDR1 SGDLS, CDR2 YYNGEE. CDR3 length: 15 residues. V was cut by 0 bases and J by 0 bases, with 9 bases left in between. CDR3 residues: CASSVGPGNQETQYF. The CDR3, as DNA: TGTGCCAGCAGCGTAGGTCCCGGGAACCAAGAGACCCAGTACTTC.

This chain links TRBV19 with TRBJ2-2; 8 bases fit TRBD2. The V gene's germline CDR1 is LNHDA and CDR2 SQIVND (reference sequence). This CDR3 contains 16 residues. Trimming cost V 4 bases and J 3 bases; bases outside gene matches: 7. The CDR3: CASSTTSGMHTGELFF. CDR3 DNA: TGTGCCAGTAGTACTACTAGCGGTATGCACACCGGGGAGCTGTTTTTT.

The chain recombines TRBV7-9 with TRBJ2-7; D may be TRBD1 (5 bases). This CDR3 comprises 13 residues. The germline V gene has CDR1 SEHNR and CDR2 FQNEAQ (reference sequence). With 5 bases removed from V and 1 base from J, the gap between germline ends came to 9 bases. In DNA, the CDR3 is TGTGCCAGCAGCCGCAAGGGGTCCTACGAGCAGTACTTC. It encodes CASSRKGSYEQYF.

V usage is TRBV12-3 or TRBV12-4 and J usage is TRBJ1-5; no firm D call. CDR3 length equals 13 residues. Trimming stripped 1 base from V and 5 bases from J, with 6 bases between. The chain's CDR3 is CASSLGRHQPQHF. CDR3 nucleotide sequence: TGTGCCAGCAGTTTAGGAAGGCATCAGCCCCAGCATTTT.

V and J are TRBV4-1 and TRBJ1-1; TRBD1 is a possible D gene (5 bases). This CDR3 has 17 amino acids. The V gene lost 1 base and the J gene lost 5 bases, with 20 bases spanning the gap. From germline, CDR1 is MGHRA and CDR2 YSYEKL. This CDR3 is CASSQVGARDRWTEAFF. The CDR3 region has the DNA TGCGCCAGCAGCCAAGTAGGGGCGCGGGATAGATGGACTGAAGCTTTCTTT.

The V call is TRBV28, the J call TRBJ1-5; D not certain. Trimming stripped 6 bases from V and 7 bases from J, with 19 bases between. Per the germline V gene, CDR1 is MDHEN and CDR2 is SYDVKM. CDR3 length: 15 residues. The CDR3, as DNA: TGTGCCAGCAGCTTTTTGGCGGGGAAAGGACAGCCCCAGCATTTT. Its translation: CASSFLAGKGQPQHF. Combining the CDR3 with reference TRBV28 and TRBJ1-5 gives the whole variable domain DVKVTQSSRYLVKRTGEKVFLECVQDMDHENMFWYRQDPGLGLRLIYFSYDVKMKEKGDIPEGYSVSREKKERFSLILESASTNQTSMYLCASSFLAGKGQPQHFGDGTRLSIL.

This clone was counted between two and nine times. The V and J genes are TRBV6-1 and TRBJ2-1, with D maybe TRBD1 (6 bases). The germline V gene has CDR1 MNHNS and CDR2 SASEGT. V lost 1 base and J lost 2, with 12 bases in between. This CDR3 is 16 amino acids long. CDR3 in DNA: TGTGCCAGCAGTGAAGAGGTGTCAGGGGCCTACAATGAGCAGTTCTTC. Translating gives CASSEEVSGAYNEQFF.

About this clone: One end of the junction is discordant with germline, which a read error may explain. The genes are TRBV10-1 and TRBJ2-1; 11 nucleotides agree with TRBD2. The CDR3 contains 17 residues. CDR1 and CDR2 from the germline V gene are WNHNN and SYGVQD (reference sequence). CDR3 sequence: CATSEVVSGRAYNEQFF. Written as DNA, the CDR3 is TGCGCCACCAGTGAGGTGGTTAGCGGGAGGGCTTACAATGAGCAGTTCTTC.

V usage is TRBV7-2 and J usage is TRBJ2-1; tentatively, D is TRBD2 (5 bases). Deletions cut 5 bases from V and 5 bases from J, with 10 bases between. CDR3 length: 13 residues. Germline V gene lookup returns CDR1 SGHTA and CDR2 FQGNSA. CDR3 bases: TGTGCCAGCAGCCAGCCCGGGGACAATGAGCAGTTCTTC. As protein: CASSQPGDNEQFF.

The chain is built from TRBV7-2 and TRBJ2-5; D unresolved. Germline V gives CDR1 SGHTA, CDR2 FQGNSA. The length of the CDR3 is 14 residues. V shed 5 bases and J shed 2 bases, with 12 bases lying between them. CDR3 coding DNA: TGTGCCAGCAGCCACCGATCCATTCAAGAGACCCAGTACTTC. Its translation: CASSHRSIQETQYF.

The V and J genes are TRBV5-1 and TRBJ2-2; D is undetermined. This CDR3 contains 19 residues. Trimming stripped 0 bases from V and 6 bases from J, with 24 bases between. Germline CDR1 SGHRS, CDR2 YFSETQ. The CDR3 sequence is CASSLVGSTYSHTAGELFF. In DNA form, the CDR3 reads TGCGCCAGCAGCTTGGTCGGCAGTACTTACTCCCATACCGCCGGGGAGCTGTTTTTT.

The chain's CDR3 is CASSLAGQGPLSYGYTF. The CDR3 DNA sequence: TGTGCCAGCAGCTTAGCAGGACAGGGGCCCCTTTCTTATGGCTACACCTTC. The chain combines TRBV7-9 with TRBJ1-2; 9 bases align to TRBD1. The CDR3 length is 17 residues. Germline V gene data show CDR1 as SEHNR and CDR2 as FQNEAQ (reference sequence). The V gene end was trimmed by 0 bases and the J gene end by 5 bases; junction bases not matched to a gene: 10.

In this sample, this clone turned up once. This rearrangement joins TRBV9 to TRBJ2-7; 8 bases fit TRBD2. Germline V gene sequence: CDR1 SGDLS, CDR2 YYNGEE. Unmatched junction bases numbered 5, after V lost 3 bases and J lost 6 bases. CDR3 length: 13 amino acids. The CDR3 reads CASSAAGVGEQYF. CDR3 nucleotides: TGTGCCAGCAGCGCAGCGGGGGTGGGCGAGCAGTACTTC.

The chain recombines TRBV19 with TRBJ2-7, with D hard to call. With 1 base removed from V and 2 bases from J, the gap between germline ends came to 6 bases. The germline V gene encodes CDR1 LNHDA and CDR2 SQIVND (reference sequence). CDR3 length: 13 amino acids. CDR3 residues: CASSIGSAYEQYF. The CDR3 region has the DNA TGTGCCAGTAGTATAGGCTCAGCCTACGAGCAGTACTTC.

The gene calls are TRBV5-1 and TRBJ1-3; D gene unclear. V lost 3 bases to trimming and J lost 0 bases, with 13 bases between them. This CDR3 spans 16 amino acids. The germline CDR1 and CDR2 sequences are SGHRS and YFSETQ. Here the CDR3 reads CASSSSGGNSGNTIYF. CDR3 in DNA: TGCGCCAGCAGCTCCTCGGGCGGGAACTCTGGAAACACCATATATTTT.

The chain joins TRBV4-1 to TRBJ1-5, with D uncertain. Germline-derived CDR1 and CDR2 are MGHRA and YSYEKL. V gave up 0 bases and J gave up 5 bases, with 14 bases separating them. The CDR3 contains 16 residues. The DNA of the CDR3 is TGCGCCAGCAGCCAAGACGGACCGGGCGCCTATCAGCCCCAGCATTTT. The encoded protein is CASSQDGPGAYQPQHF.

This clone was seen a handful of times. This chain links TRBV6-2 or TRBV6-3 with TRBJ2-1; TRBD1 might be the D (6 bases). The CDR3 sequence is 16 residues long. V shed 5 bases and J shed 4 bases, with 18 bases lying between them. The germline CDR1 and CDR2 sequences are MNHEY and SVGEGT. The CDR3 is CASSPLPVGGYNEQFF. Here the CDR3 DNA reads TGTGCCAGCAGTCCCCTCCCAGTAGGGGGATACAATGAGCAGTTCTTC.

J is TRBJ2-3 and V is TRBV6-5, with a possible D match to TRBD2 (5 bases). The germline CDR1 and CDR2 sequences are MNHEY and SVGAGI. The CDR3 is 13 amino acids. V gave up 6 bases and J gave up 1 base, with 8 bases separating them. The CDR3 region is CASSRGGTDTQYF. In DNA, the CDR3 is TGTGCCAGCAGCCGGGGAGGCACAGATACGCAGTATTTT.

This chain joins TRBV2 and TRBJ2-7; 8 bases line up with TRBD1. V shed 6 bases and J 0 bases; nucleotides not matched to a gene: 7. The CDR3 length is 15 residues. Germline-derived CDR1 and CDR2 are SNHLY and FYNNEI. CDR3 region: CASSPDRGDSYEQYF. In nucleotides, the CDR3 is TGTGCCAGCAGCCCTGACAGGGGAGACTCCTACGAGCAGTACTTC.

The chain has TRBV9 and TRBJ1-1; no clear D gene. Germline V gives CDR1 SGDLS, CDR2 YYNGEE. V lost 0 bases, J lost 1 base, and 7 bases lay in between. This CDR3 has 14 residues. CDR3 DNA sequence: TGTGCCAGCAGCGTAGGATCAGGGAACACTGAAGCTTTCTTT. Protein sequence: CASSVGSGNTEAFF.

This clone was seen only a few times. V and J are TRBV2 and TRBJ1-4, with unresolved D. The CDR3 is made up of 12 amino acids. Per the germline V gene, CDR1 is SNHLY and CDR2 is FYNNEI. V was cut by 6 bases and J by 3 bases, with 5 bases left in between. CDR3 coding DNA: TGTGCCAGCAGGGACTCTAATGAAAAACTGTTTTTT. This translates into CASRDSNEKLFF.